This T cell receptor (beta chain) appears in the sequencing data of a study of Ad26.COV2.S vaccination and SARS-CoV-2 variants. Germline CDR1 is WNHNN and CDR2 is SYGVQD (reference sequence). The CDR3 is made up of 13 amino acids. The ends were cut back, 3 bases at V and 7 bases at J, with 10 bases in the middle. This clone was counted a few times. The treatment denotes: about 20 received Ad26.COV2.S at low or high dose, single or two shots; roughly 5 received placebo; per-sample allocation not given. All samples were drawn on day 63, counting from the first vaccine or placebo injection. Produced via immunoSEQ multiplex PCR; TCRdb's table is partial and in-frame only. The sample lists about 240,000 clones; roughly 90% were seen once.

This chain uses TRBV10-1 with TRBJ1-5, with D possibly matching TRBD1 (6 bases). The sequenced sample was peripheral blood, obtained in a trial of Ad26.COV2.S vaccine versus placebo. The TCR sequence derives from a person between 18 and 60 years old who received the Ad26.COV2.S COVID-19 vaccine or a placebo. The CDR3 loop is CASSDGGGQPQHF. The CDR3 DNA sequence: TGCGCCAGCAGTGATGGAGGGGGGCAGCCCCAGCATTTT.